This TCR beta chain originates from a study of OX40 agonist ivuxolimab in advanced cancers. Germline V lookup: CDR1 SGHAT, CDR2 FQNNGV. The V segment lost 5 bases and the J segment 5 bases; nucleotides outside the gene matches: 8. This CDR3 has 14 amino acids. The sample holds one count of this clone. Sequencing was performed with immunoSEQ multiplex PCR; in TCRdb, only in-frame clones are kept and a portion is missing. The sample holds about 84,000 clones, roughly 87% seen once. This material consisted of CD4+ or CD8+ T cells sorted from blood, taken in a trial of the OX40 agonist ivuxolimab. The genes are TRBV11-2 and TRBJ2-7; 8 nucleotides align to TRBD1. The clonotype was recovered from an adult with an advanced solid tumor such as melanoma, head and neck, liver or kidney cancer. CDR3: CASSRDRSSHEQYF. CDR3 nucleotides: TGTGCCAGCAGCCGGGACAGGAGTAGCCACGAGCAGTACTTC.